This TCR beta chain was sequenced during a study of OX40 agonist ivuxolimab in advanced cancers. Across the study: It was ivuxolimab, an agonistic anti-OX40 (CD134) antibody, that patients were treated with. Patients were infused with ivuxolimab every 2 weeks at 0.01 to 10 mg/kg. Study outcomes and limitations: Relative to CD4+, CD8+ T cells held more expanded clones on average. Within 6 weeks, CD4+ and CD8+ blood T cells expanded clonally at 0.1 to 3.0 mg/kg.

Sequenced by immunoSEQ multiplex PCR; TCRdb stores in-frame clones only, minus some. This sample has tens of thousands of clones, with around 83% found just once. Trimming at V came to 1 base and at J to 2 bases, leaving 0 bases not matched to a gene. Germline CDR1 reads MNHEY; CDR2 reads SVGAGI. The CDR3 has 14 residues. With regard to this clone: Its specificity is unknown.

The sequencing here drew on CD4+ or CD8+ T cells sorted from blood, taken in a trial of the OX40 agonist ivuxolimab. This clonotype originated in an adult with an advanced solid tumor such as melanoma, head and neck, liver or kidney cancer. The chain employs TRBV6-5 and TRBJ2-5, with 8 positions matching TRBD2. CDR3 in DNA: TGTGCCAGCAGTTACTTAGCGGGGCAAGAGACCCAGTACTTC. This encodes CASSYLAGQETQYF.